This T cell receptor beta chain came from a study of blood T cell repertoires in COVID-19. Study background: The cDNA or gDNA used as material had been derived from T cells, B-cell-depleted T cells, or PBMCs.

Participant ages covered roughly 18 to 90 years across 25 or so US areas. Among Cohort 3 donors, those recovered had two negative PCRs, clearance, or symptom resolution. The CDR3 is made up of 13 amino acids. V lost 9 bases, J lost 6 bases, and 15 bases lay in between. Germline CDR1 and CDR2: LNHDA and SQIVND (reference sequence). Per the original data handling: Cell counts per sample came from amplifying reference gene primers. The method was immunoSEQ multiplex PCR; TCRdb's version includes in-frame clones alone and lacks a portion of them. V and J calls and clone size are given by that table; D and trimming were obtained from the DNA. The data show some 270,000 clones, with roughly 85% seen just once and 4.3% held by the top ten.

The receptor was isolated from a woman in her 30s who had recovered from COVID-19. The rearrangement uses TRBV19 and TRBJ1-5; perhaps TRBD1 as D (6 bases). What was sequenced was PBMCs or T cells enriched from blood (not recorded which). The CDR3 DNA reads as TGTGCCAGACAGGGAAAACTGGGTCAGCCCCAGCATTTT. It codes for CARQGKLGQPQHF.